One sample yielded the 12 T cell receptor beta chains listed below, sequenced in a study of lymphopenia after photon versus proton radiotherapy. Libraries were prepared by immunoSEQ multiplex PCR; TCRdb keeps only in-frame clonotypes and omits some of them. The table includes some 29,000 clones, roughly 87% detected once. This specimen consisted of peripheral blood, obtained from a patient treated with proton-based radiotherapy. The receptors shown here come from a woman aged 55-70 years with cholangiocarcinoma. Some clones in this sample may be carry-over from other donors' samples.

The chain has TRBV27 and TRBJ2-7; maybe TRBD2 (5 bases). The CDR3 spans 12 residues. In germline, CDR1 is MNHEY, CDR2 SMNVEV (reference sequence). Trimming took off 4 bases at V and 6 bases at J, with 10 bases between the two ends. The CDR3 reads CASSSGRGEQYF. DNA for the CDR3: TGTGCCAGCAGTTCCGGCCGGGGCGAGCAGTACTTC.

The rearrangement links TRBV5-1 to TRBJ2-1, with TRBD2 matching over 8 bases. Losses at the gene ends were 0 bases for V and 2 bases for J; bases not matched to a gene: 4. The CDR3 runs 16 residues. Germline V gene lookup returns CDR1 SGHRS and CDR2 YFSETQ. CDR3 in amino acids: CASSLVPSGPYNEQFF. The CDR3, as DNA: TGCGCCAGCAGCTTGGTCCCTAGCGGGCCCTACAATGAGCAGTTCTTC.

The rearrangement uses TRBV5-4 and TRBJ1-2; maybe TRBD1 (5 bases). With 0 bases removed from V and 8 bases from J, the gap between germline ends came to 8 bases. Germline CDR1 SGHNT, CDR2 YYREEE (reference sequence). This CDR3 spans 12 amino acids. The CDR3 here is CASSLGAGGYTF. The CDR3 bases are TGTGCCAGCAGCTTGGGGGCAGGGGGCTACACCTTC. The complete variable domain, with remaining parts taken from reference TRBV5-4 and TRBJ1-2, reads ETGVTQSPTHLIKTRGQQVTLRCSSQSGHNTVSWYQQALGQGPQFIFQYYREEENGRGNFPPRFSGLQFPNYSSELNVNALELDDSALYLCASSLGAGGYTFGSGTRLTVV.

The rearrangement links TRBV10-3 to TRBJ1-4, with TRBD1 as a possible D gene (5 bases). The CDR3 consists of 15 residues. Germline V gene data show CDR1 as ENHRY and CDR2 as SYGVKD. V was pared by 10 bases and J by 0 bases, with 15 bases between. The CDR3 loop reads CARYRRTATNEKLFF. In DNA form, the CDR3 reads TGTGCCAGATACAGGAGAACTGCAACTAATGAAAAACTGTTTTTT.

V and J are TRBV5-1 and TRBJ2-7; a weak D match, TRBD2 (5 bases). The CDR3 runs to 13 residues. Germline loops: CDR1 SGHRS, CDR2 YFSETQ. Trimming removed 0 bases at V and 4 bases at J, with 8 bases between. CDR3 residues: CASSLDGEYEQYF. Written as DNA, the CDR3 is TGCGCCAGCAGCTTGGATGGGGAGTACGAGCAGTACTTC.

V gene TRBV6-5 combines with J gene TRBJ2-3, with 7 nucleotides matching TRBD1. This CDR3 has 14 amino acids. J gave up 5 bases and V 5 bases, and 7 bases lay outside the gene matches. The germline gives CDR1 MNHEY, CDR2 SVGAGI. The CDR3 loop is CASSADRARDTQYF. For the CDR3, the DNA is TGTGCCAGCAGTGCCGACAGGGCCCGAGATACGCAGTATTTT.

This clone was observed a handful of times. The chain combines TRBV27 with TRBJ1-5; D remains unclear. The germline gives CDR1 MNHEY, CDR2 SMNVEV (reference sequence). This CDR3 is 14 amino acids long. Trimming stripped 4 bases from V and 7 bases from J, with 14 bases between. The CDR3 DNA reads TGTGCCAGCAGTTCCCGGGCCCAGGCCCAGCCCCAGCATTTT. Amino acid sequence: CASSSRAQAQPQHF.

The chain couples TRBV2 to TRBJ2-5; tentatively, D is TRBD1 or TRBD2 (6 bases each). V gave up 5 bases and J gave up 1 base, with 14 bases separating them. This CDR3 spans 15 amino acids. Germline CDR1 SNHLY, CDR2 FYNNEI. The CDR3 nucleotides are TGTGCCAGCAGTCTTAATAGGGGGGCCCAAGAGACCCAGTACTTC. It specifies CASSLNRGAQETQYF.

This CDR3 is CASSYFPYGYTF. The CDR3 DNA follows: TGTGCCAGCAGTTACTTTCCCTATGGCTACACCTTC. J is TRBJ1-2 and V is TRBV6-5; D gene unclear. V dropped 1 base and J dropped 4 bases, with 4 bases sitting between them. The length of the CDR3 is 12 residues. Per the germline V gene, CDR1 is MNHEY and CDR2 is SVGAGI.

The chain couples TRBV25-1 to TRBJ2-5; no reliable D call. Per germline, CDR1 MGHDK and CDR2 SYGVNS. CDR3 length equals 12 residues. V lost 2 bases and J 8 bases, leaving 9 bases between the germline ends. CDR3 amino acids: CASSEPQETQYF. CDR3 nucleotides: TGTGCCAGCAGTGAACCCCAGGAAACCCAGTACTTC.

The genes are TRBV10-2 and TRBJ1-1; TRBD1 agrees at 7 bases. This CDR3 region has 16 residues. From germline, CDR1 is WSHSY and CDR2 SAAADI. V was clipped by 6 bases and J by 0 bases; unmatched bases: 10. CDR3 region: CASRRAGGQMNTEAFF. Written as DNA, the CDR3 is TGCGCCAGCAGGAGAGCGGGGGGACAGATGAACACTGAAGCTTTCTTT.

The rearrangement joins TRBV20-1 to TRBJ1-2; 8 nucleotides agree with TRBD1. This CDR3 contains 11 residues. CDR1 and CDR2 (germline): DFQATT, SNEGSKA (reference sequence). The trim removed 4 bases at V and 8 bases at J, leaving 3 bases unmatched. The DNA of the CDR3 is TGCAGTGCTAAGACAGGGGACGGCTACACCTTC. It encodes CSAKTGDGYTF.